The clone carrying this TCR beta chain was counted between two and nine times. Its antigen is not known. Looked up from germline, CDR1 is SGHAT and CDR2 is FQNNGV. The CDR3 is 19 residues long. With 7 bases removed from V and 0 bases from J, the gap between germline ends came to 25 bases. In TCRdb, the reads were re-called with MiXCR into one record per CDR3 protein. The table records around 300,000 distinct CDR3 sequences, 20% to 25% of them present only once. The data derive from a study of T cell repertoires in cytomegalovirus infection. About the research overall: An indication of both CMV infection and matching HLA type came from public TCR beta signatures.

The TCR was taken from a human donor in good health (CMV status not recorded). Some clones in this sample may be carry-over from other donors' samples. The chain employs TRBV11-2 and TRBJ2-1; the D call may be TRBD1 or TRBD2 (6 bases each). The sequenced sample was cultured PBMCs, obtained from culture after CMV antigen stimulation. The CDR3 here is CASTQPGLQGGSSYNEQFF. The CDR3 DNA reads TGTGCCAGCACCCAGCCGGGACTGCAAGGGGGTAGCTCCTACAATGAGCAGTTCTTC.